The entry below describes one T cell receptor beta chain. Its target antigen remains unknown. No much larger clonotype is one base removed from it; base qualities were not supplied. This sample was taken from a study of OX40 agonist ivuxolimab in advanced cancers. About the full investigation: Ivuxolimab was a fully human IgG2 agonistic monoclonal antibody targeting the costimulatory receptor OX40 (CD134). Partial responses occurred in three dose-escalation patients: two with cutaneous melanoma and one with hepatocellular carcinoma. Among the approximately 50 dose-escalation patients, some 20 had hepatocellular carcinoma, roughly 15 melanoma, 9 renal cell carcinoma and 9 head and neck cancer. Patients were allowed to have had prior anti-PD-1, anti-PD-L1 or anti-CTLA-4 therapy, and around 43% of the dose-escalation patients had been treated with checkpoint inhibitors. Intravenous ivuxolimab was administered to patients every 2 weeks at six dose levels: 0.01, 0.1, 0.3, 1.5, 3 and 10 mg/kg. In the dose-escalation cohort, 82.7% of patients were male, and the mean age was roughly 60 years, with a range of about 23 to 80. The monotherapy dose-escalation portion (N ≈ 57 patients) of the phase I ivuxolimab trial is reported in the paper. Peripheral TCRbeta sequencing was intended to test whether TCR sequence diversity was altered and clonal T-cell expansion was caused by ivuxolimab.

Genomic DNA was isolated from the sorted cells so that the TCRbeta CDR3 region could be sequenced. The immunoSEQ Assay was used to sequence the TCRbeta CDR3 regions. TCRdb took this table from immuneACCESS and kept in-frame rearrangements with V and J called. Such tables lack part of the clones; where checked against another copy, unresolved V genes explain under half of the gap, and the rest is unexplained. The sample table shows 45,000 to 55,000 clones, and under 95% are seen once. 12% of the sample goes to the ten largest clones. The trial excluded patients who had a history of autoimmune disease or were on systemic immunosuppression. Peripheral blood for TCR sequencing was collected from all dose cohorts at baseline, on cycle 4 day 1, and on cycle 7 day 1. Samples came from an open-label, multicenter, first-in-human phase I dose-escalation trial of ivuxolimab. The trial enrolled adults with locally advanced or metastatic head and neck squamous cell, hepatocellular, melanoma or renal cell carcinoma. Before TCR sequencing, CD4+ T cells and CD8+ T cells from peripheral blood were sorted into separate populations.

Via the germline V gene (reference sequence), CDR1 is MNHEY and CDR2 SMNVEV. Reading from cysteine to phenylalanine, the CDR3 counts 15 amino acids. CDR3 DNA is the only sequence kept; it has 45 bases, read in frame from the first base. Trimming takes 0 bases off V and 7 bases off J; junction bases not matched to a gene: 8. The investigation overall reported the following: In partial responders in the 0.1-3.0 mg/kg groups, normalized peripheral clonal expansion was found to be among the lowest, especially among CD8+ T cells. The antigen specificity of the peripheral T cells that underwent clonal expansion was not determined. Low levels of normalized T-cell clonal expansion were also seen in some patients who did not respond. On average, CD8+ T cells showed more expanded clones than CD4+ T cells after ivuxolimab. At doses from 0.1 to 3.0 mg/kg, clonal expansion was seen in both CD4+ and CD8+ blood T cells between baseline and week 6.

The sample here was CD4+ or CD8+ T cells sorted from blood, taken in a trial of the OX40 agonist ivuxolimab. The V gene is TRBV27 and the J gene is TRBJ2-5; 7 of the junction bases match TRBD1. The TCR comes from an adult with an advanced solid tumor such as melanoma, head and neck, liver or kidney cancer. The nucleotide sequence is TGTGCCAGCAGTTTATCGGCAGGGGGTTTAGGGACCCAGTACTTC. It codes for CASSLSAGGLGTQYF.